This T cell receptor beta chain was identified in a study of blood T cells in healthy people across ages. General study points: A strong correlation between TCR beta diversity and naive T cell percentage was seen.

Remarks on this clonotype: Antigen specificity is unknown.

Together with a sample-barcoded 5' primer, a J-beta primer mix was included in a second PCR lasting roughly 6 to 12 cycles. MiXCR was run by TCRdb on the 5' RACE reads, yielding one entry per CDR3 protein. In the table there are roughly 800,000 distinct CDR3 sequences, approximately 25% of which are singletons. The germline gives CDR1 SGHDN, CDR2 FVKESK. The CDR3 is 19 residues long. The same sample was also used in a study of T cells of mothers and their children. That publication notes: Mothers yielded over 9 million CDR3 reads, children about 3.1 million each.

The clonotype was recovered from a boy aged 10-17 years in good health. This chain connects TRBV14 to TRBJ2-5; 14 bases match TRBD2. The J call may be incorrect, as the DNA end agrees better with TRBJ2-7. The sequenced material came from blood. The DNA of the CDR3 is TGTGCCAGCAGCCAAGGCCCGGGACTAGCGGGAGTTAATCCCTACGAGCAGTACTTC. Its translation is CASSQGPGLAGVNPYEQYF.